This T cell receptor (beta chain) appears in the sequencing data of a study of CD8 T cells in Susac syndrome. The sample holds one count of this clonotype. Random-hexamer reverse transcription was applied to roughly 0.5 to 1 ug RNA. In TCRdb, the immunoSEQ multiplex PCR reads were re-called with MiXCR into one record per CDR3 protein. The data contain about 120,000 distinct CDR3 sequences, about 94% of them singletons. Sequencing was carried out using CD8+ T cells from PBMCs. The receptor was derived from a human donor with Susac syndrome.

CDR3 protein: CASSIGDRANTEAFF. The CDR3 nucleotides read TGTGCCAGTAGTATAGGGGACAGGGCGAACACTGAAGCTTTCTTT. The V gene is TRBV19, the J gene TRBJ1-1; TRBD1 matches at 9 bases. J was trimmed by 1 base and V by 1 base; bases with no gene match: 1. Germline V lookup: CDR1 LNHDA, CDR2 SQIVND (reference sequence). This CDR3 is built from 15 residues.